The clone carrying this TCR beta chain has a handful of counts. Its target is not known. This specimen comes from a study of identical twins. The CDR3 spans 15 residues. The germline V and J ends were trimmed by 0 bases and 4 bases, with 10 bases remaining between them. The germline CDR1 and CDR2 sequences are LGHNA and YNFKEQ. After template switching added a universal primer site, the resulting cDNA carried unique molecular identifiers. TCRdb independently ran MiXCR on the 5' RACE reads; one entry per CDR3 protein. This sample yields 400,000 to 500,000 distinct CDR3 sequences, of which around 18% are seen a single time; around 10% belongs to the top ten. Study-wide results and caveats: Among monozygotic twins, out-of-frame TCR alpha sharing exceeded what models predicted. Part of the zero-insertion signal could reflect confounding by invariant MAIT and iNKT cells. Cord blood beta clonotypes that were abundant carried fewer insertions, and memory repertoires showed no such trend.

The rearrangement links TRBV4-2 to TRBJ2-1; D is possibly TRBD2 (6 bases). Sequencing was done on a sample of naive T cells sorted from blood. The origin of this receptor is a man aged 45-65 years in good health. The CDR3 DNA sequence: TGTGCCAGCAGCCAAGATTGGGGGACTTACAATGAGCAGTTCTTC. Its translation: CASSQDWGTYNEQFF.